The clone carrying this TCR beta chain has at least ten counts. Its antigen is not identified. Trimming at V came to 1 base and at J to 8 bases, leaving 6 bases not matched to a gene. CDR1 and CDR2 from the germline V gene are SGHVS and FQNEAQ. This CDR3 has 15 residues. This sample is part of a study of T-cell reconstitution after alpha-beta-depleted transplantation in children. Overall study results and limits: After one year, T-cell counts and TCRbeta diversity mostly came from new T cells.

Unique molecular identifiers were incorporated into the prepared TCRbeta library. TCRdb independently ran MiXCR on the PCR reads; one entry per CDR3 protein. The sample lists around 190,000 distinct CDR3 sequences; about 7% were seen once. The rearrangement joins TRBV7-8 to TRBJ1-4, with 8 bases aligning to TRBD1. The sample was PBMCs, taken before TCRalphabeta/CD19-depleted stem cell transplant. This TCR was recovered from a boy aged 2 to 10 with acute lymphoblastic leukemia, due to receive a stem cell transplant. The CDR3 reads CASSLGDRGGEKLFF. DNA for the CDR3: TGTGCCAGCAGCTTAGGTGACAGGGGTGGAGAAAAACTGTTTTTT.